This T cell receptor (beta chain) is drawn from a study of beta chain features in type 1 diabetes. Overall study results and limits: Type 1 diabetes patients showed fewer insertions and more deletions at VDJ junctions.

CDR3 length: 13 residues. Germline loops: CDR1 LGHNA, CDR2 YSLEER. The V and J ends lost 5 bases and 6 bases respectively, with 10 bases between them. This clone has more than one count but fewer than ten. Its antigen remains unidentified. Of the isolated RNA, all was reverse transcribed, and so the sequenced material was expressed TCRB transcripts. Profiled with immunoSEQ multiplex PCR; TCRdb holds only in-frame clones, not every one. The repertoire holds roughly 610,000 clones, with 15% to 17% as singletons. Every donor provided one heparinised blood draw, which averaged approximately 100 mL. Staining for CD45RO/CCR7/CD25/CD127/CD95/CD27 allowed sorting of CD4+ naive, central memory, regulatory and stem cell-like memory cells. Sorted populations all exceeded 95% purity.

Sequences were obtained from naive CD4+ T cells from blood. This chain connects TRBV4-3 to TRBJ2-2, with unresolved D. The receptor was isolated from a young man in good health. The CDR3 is CASSKTRSGELFF. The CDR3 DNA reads TGCGCCAGCAGCAAGACCCGGTCCGGGGAGCTGTTTTTT.